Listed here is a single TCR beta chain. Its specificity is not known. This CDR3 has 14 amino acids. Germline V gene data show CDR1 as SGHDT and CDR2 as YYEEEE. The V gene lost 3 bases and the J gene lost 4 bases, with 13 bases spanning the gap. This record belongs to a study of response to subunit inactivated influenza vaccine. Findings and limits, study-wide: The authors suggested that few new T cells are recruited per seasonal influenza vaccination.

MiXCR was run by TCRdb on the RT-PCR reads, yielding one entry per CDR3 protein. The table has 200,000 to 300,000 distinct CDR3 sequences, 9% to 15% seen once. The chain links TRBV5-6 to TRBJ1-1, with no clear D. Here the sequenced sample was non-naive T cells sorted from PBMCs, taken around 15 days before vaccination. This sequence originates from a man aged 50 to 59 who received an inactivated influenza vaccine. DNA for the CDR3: TGTGCCAGCAGCTCGGACGTGCGAGGCACTGAAGCTTTCTTT. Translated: CASSSDVRGTEAFF.